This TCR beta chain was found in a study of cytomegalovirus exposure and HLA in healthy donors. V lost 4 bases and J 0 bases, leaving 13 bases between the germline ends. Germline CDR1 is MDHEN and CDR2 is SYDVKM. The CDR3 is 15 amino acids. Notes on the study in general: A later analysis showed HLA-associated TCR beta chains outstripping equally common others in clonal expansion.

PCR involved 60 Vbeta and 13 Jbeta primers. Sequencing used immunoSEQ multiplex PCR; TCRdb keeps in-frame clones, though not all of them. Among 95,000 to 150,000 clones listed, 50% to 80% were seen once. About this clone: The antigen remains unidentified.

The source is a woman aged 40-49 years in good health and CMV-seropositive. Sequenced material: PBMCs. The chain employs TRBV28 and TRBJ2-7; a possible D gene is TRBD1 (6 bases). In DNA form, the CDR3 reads TGTGCCAGCAGTTCGCCGGGACACCCCTCCTACGAGCAGTACTTC. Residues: CASSSPGHPSYEQYF.